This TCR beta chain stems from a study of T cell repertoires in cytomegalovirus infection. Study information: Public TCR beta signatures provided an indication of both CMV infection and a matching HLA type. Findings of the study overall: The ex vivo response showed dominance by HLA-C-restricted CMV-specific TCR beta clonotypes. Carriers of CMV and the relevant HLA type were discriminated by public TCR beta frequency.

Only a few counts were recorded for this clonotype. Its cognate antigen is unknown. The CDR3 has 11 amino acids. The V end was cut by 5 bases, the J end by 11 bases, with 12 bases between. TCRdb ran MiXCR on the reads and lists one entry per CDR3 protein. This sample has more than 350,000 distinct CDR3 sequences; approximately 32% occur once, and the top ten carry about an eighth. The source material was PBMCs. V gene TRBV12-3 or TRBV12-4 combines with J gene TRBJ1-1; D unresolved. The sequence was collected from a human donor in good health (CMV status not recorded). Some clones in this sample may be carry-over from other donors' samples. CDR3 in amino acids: CASSISRVAFF. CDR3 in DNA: TGTGCCAGCAGTATAAGTAGGGTCGCTTTCTTT.